Below are 6 T cell receptor beta chains sequenced from a single sample in a study of blood T cell repertoires in COVID-19. The assay was immunoSEQ multiplex PCR, and TCRdb's table has in-frame clones only and misses some. The sample includes about 220,000 clones, about 90% of them seen just once. The source material was peripheral blood. Every receptor here comes from a woman younger than 45 who had recovered from COVID-19.

V usage is TRBV29-1 and J usage is TRBJ2-3; D perhaps matches TRBD2 (7 bases). The germline CDR1 and CDR2 sequences are SQVTM and ANQGSEA. There are 14 residues in the CDR3. The V end lost 8 bases, the J end lost 1 base, and 16 bases lay between the germline ends. CDR3 in amino acids: CSFEGGPGTDTQYF. DNA of the CDR3: TGCAGCTTCGAGGGGGGGCCCGGCACAGATACGCAGTATTTT.

The chain is built from TRBV23-1 and TRBJ1-1; D not certain. TRBV23-1 is an ORF, and what it does is uncertain. This CDR3 spans 14 amino acids. The ends were cut back, 3 bases at V and 3 bases at J, with 11 bases in the middle. The CDR3 DNA reads as TGCGCCAGCAGTCATGAGCTACCCTACACTGAAGCTTTCTTT. This sequence encodes CASSHELPYTEAFF.

V gene TRBV25-1 combines with J gene TRBJ1-6; a weak D match, TRBD1 (6 bases). The length of the CDR3 is 13 residues. Germline V gene lookup returns CDR1 MGHDK and CDR2 SYGVNS. Trimming left V 5 bases short and J 9 bases short, with 11 bases between. CDR3 sequence (DNA): TGTGCCAGCAGTTGGACAGTACTTTCACCCCTCCACTTT. Its translation: CASSWTVLSPLHF.

This chain links TRBV5-1 with TRBJ2-1; 9 bases are a match to TRBD1. CDR3 length: 14 residues. V shed 4 bases, J shed 5 bases, and the junction held 4 bases outside the gene matches. The germline V gene has CDR1 SGHRS and CDR2 YFSETQ. CDR3 in DNA: TGCGCCAGCAGCGAGGGGACAGGGAACAATGAGCAGTTCTTC. Residues: CASSEGTGNNEQFF.

The chain joins TRBV4-1 to TRBJ1-2; TRBD1 matches 7 bases. CDR1 and CDR2 from the germline V gene are MGHRA and YSYEKL. This CDR3 has 18 amino acids. With 4 bases clipped from V and 4 bases from J, the junction kept 18 bases outside the gene matches. In nucleotides, the CDR3 is TGCGCCAGCAGCCTTGGACTGGGACAGCGGGTAAGCGGCTATGGCTACACCTTC. It codes for CASSLGLGQRVSGYGYTF.

This chain uses TRBV3-1 (or the pseudogene TRBV3-2) with TRBJ1-2; 7 nucleotides line up with TRBD1. CDR3 length equals 14 residues. Germline V CDR1 and CDR2: LGHDT, YNNKEL (reference sequence). Trimming removed 2 bases from V and 8 bases from J; junction bases left unmatched: 8. The CDR3 DNA is TGTGCCAGCAGCCAATCGACAGGGCAAGAGGGCTACACCTTC. Translated, it gives CASSQSTGQEGYTF.